This entry concerns a single T cell receptor (beta chain). As yet, its antigen is unknown. The data derive from a study of cytomegalovirus exposure and HLA in healthy donors. The PCR made use of 60 Vbeta and 13 Jbeta primers. Assay: immunoSEQ multiplex PCR; the TCRdb copy retains only in-frame clones and omits some. The sample records 150,000 to 200,000 clones, roughly 9.4% being singletons. Germline CDR1 is SEHNR and CDR2 is FQNEAQ (reference sequence). The V gene lost 7 bases and the J gene lost 8 bases, with 20 bases spanning the gap. CDR3 length equals 14 residues. Overall study findings and caveats: Most of the CMV-associated TCR beta chains (in a later analysis) appeared to be HLA-restricted. Being indistinguishable, some V segments were excluded, TRBV6-2 and TRBV6-3 among them. It was reported in a later analysis that an Asian-associated ancestry cluster showed fewer N-insertions than the approximately 670-donor mean.

The genes are TRBV7-9 and TRBJ1-2; D might be TRBD1 (6 bases). This sequence originates from a woman in her 30s in good health and CMV-seropositive. Specimen: PBMCs. CDR3 bases: TGTGCCAGCACCCAAGGGGGTAGGGGCAAGGGCTACACCTTC. It is translated as CASTQGGRGKGYTF. Full variable domain (missing parts from reference TRBV7-9 and TRBJ1-2): DTGVSQNPRHKITKRGQNVTFRCDPISEHNRLYWYRQTLGQGPEFLTYFQNEAQLEKSRLLSDRFSAERPKGSFSTLEIQRTEQGDSAMYLCASTQGGRGKGYTFGSGTRLTVV.